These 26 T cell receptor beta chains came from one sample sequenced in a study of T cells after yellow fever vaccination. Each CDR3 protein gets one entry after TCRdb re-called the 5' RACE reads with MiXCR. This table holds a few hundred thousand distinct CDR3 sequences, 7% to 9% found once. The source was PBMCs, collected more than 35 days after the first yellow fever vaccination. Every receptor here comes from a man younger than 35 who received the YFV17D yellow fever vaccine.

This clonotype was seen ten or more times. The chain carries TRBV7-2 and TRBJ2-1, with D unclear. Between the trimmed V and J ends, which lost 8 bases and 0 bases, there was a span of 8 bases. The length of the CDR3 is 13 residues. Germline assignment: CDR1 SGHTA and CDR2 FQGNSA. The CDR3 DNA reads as TGTGCCAGCGGATTCGGCTCCTACAATGAGCAGTTCTTC. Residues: CASGFGSYNEQFF.

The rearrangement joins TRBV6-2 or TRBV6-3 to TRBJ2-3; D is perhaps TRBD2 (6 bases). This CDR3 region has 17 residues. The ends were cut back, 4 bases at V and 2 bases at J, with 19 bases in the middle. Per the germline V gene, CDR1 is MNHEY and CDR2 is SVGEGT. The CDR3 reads CASSWGTLKGVTDTQYF. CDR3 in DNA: TGTGCCAGCAGTTGGGGGACTCTCAAGGGTGTCACAGATACGCAGTATTTT.

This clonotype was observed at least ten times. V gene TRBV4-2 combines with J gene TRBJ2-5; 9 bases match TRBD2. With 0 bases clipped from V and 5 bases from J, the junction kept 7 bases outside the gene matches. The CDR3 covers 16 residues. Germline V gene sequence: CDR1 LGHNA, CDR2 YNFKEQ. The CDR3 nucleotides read TGTGCCAGCAGCCAAGATCCCGGGACTAGCTTGGAGACCCAGTACTTC. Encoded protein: CASSQDPGTSLETQYF.

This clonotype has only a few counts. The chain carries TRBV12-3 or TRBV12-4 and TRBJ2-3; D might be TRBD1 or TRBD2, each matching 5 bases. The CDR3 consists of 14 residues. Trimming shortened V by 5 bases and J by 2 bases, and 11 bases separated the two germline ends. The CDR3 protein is CASSRRDATDTQYF. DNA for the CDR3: TGTGCCAGCAGTCGAAGGGACGCCACAGATACGCAGTATTTT.

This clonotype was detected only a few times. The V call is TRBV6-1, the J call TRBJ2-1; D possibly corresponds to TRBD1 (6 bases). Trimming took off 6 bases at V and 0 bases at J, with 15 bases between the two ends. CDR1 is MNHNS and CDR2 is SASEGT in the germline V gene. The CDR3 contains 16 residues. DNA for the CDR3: TGTGCCAGCAGACTACAGGGATCGGCCTCCTACAATGAGCAGTTCTTC. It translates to CASRLQGSASYNEQFF.

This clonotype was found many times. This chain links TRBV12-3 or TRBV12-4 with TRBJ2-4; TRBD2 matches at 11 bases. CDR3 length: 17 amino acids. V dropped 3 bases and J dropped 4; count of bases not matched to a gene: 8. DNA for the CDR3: TGTGCCAGCAGTTTTGGCCTAGCGGGGGGCGGGAAAAACATTCAGTACTTC. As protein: CASSFGLAGGGKNIQYF.

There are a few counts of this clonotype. The CDR3 DNA reads as TGCAGCGTTCATTTTGCAACTAATGAAAAACTGTTTTTT. This codes for CSVHFATNEKLFF. The genes are TRBV29-1 and TRBJ1-4; D is unresolved. The CDR3 contains 13 residues. Germline V gene lookup returns CDR1 SQVTM and CDR2 ANQGSEA. The ends were cut back, 5 bases at V and 0 bases at J, with 7 bases in the middle.

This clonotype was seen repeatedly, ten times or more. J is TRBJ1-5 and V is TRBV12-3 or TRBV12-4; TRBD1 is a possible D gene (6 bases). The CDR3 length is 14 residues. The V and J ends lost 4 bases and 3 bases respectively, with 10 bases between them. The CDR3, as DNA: TGTGCCAGCAGTTGGGGGCAAATCAATCAGCCCCAGCATTTT. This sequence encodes CASSWGQINQPQHF.

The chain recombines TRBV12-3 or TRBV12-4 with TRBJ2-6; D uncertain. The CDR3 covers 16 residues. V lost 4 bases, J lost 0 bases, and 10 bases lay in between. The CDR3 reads CASSSRALSGANVLTF. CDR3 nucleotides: TGTGCCAGCAGTTCTCGGGCCCTCTCTGGGGCCAACGTCCTGACTTTC.

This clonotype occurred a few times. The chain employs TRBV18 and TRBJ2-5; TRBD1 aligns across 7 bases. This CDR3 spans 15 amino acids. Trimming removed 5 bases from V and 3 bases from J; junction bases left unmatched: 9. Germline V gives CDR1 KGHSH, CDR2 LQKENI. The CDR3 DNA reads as TGTGCCAGCTCAACCGGACAGGTCCAAAAAGAGACCCAGTACTTC. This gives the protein CASSTGQVQKETQYF.

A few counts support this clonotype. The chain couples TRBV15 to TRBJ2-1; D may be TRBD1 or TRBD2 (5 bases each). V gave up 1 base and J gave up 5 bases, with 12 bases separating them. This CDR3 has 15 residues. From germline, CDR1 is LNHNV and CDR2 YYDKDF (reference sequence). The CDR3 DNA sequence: TGTGCCACCAGCAGAGGCAGGGAGAGACACAATGAGCAGTTCTTC. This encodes CATSRGRERHNEQFF.

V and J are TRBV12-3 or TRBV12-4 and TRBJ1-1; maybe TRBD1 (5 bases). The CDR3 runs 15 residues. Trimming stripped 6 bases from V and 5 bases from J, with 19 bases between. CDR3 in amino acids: CASSPGGTVWTEAFF. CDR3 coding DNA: TGTGCCAGCAGCCCCGGGGGTACCGTTTGGACTGAAGCTTTCTTT.

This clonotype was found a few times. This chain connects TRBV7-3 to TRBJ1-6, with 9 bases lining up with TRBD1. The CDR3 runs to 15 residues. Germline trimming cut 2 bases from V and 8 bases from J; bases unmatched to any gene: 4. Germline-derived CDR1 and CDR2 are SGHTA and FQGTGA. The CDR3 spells CASSLVGTGHSPLHF. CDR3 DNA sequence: TGTGCCAGCAGCTTAGTGGGGACAGGGCATTCACCCCTCCACTTT.

The CDR3 nucleotides read TGTGCCACCAGCAGAGGGAGCGGGGACCCAGATACGCAGTATTTT. Its protein is CATSRGSGDPDTQYF. The chain joins TRBV15 to TRBJ2-3; 7 bases match TRBD2. The CDR3 sequence is 15 residues long. V gave up 1 base and J gave up 4 bases; unmatched junction bases: 5. From germline, CDR1 is LNHNV and CDR2 YYDKDF (reference sequence).

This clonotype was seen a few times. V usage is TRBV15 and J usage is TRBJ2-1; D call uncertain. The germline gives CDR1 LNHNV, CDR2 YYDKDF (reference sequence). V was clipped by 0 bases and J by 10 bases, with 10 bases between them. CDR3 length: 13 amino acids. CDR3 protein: CATSRDTGYEQFF. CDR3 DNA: TGTGCCACCAGCAGAGATACCGGGTACGAGCAGTTCTTC.

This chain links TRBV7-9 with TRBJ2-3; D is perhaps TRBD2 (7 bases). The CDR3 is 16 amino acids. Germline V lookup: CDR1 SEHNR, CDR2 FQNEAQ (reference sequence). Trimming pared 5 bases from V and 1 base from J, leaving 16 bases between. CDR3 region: CASSMIWGGGTDTQYF. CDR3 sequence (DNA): TGTGCCAGCAGCATGATTTGGGGGGGCGGCACAGATACGCAGTATTTT.

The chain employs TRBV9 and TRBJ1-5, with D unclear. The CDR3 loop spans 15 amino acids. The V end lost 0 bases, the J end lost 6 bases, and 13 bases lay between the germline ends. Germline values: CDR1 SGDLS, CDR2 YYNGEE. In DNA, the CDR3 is TGTGCCAGCAGCGTAGGTGAGGGCATCGCTCAGCCCCAGCATTTT. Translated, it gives CASSVGEGIAQPQHF.

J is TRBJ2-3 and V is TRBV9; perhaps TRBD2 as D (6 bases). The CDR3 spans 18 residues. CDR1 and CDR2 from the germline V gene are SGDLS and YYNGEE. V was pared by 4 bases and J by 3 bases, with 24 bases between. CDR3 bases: TGTGCCAGCAGCCCTCCTCTCGGTGACGGGAGTAGGACAGATACGCAGTATTTT. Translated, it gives CASSPPLGDGSRTDTQYF.

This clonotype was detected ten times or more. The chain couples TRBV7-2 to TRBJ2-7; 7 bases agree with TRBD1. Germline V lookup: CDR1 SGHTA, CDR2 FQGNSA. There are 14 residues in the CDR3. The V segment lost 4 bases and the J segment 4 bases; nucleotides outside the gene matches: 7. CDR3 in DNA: TGTGCCAGCAGCTCAAGACAGGGATGGTACGAGCAGTACTTC. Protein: CASSSRQGWYEQYF.

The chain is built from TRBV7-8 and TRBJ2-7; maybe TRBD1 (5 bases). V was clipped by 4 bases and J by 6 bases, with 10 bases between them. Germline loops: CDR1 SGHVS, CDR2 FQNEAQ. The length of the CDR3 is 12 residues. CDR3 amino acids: CASSSGLPEQYF. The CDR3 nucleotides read TGTGCCAGCAGCTCAGGGCTACCCGAGCAGTACTTC.

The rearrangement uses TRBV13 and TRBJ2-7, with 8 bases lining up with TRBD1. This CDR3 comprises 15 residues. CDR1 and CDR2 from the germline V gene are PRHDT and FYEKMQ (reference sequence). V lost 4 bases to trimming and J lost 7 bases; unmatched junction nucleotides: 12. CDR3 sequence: CASSSPELTGEEQYV. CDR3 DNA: TGTGCCAGCAGCTCCCCCGAGTTGACAGGGGAAGAGCAGTACGTC.

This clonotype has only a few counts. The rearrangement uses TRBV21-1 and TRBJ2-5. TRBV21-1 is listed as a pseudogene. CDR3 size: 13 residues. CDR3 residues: CATLWVYQETQYF. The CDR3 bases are TGTGCCACCCTTTGGGTGTACCAAGAGACCCAGTACTTC.

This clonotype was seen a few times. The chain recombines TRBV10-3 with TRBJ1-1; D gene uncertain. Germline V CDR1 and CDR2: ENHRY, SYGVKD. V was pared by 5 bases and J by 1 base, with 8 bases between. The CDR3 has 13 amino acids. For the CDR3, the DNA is TGTGCCATCAGTAAGGTAGAGAACACTGAAGCTTTCTTT. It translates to CAISKVENTEAFF.

CDR3: CASSRGLSEQYV. Here the CDR3 DNA reads TGTGCCAGCAGCCGGGGGCTATCCGAGCAGTACGTC. J is TRBJ2-7 and V is TRBV7-9; D is tentatively TRBD1 or TRBD2 (6 bases each). The germline CDR1 and CDR2 sequences are SEHNR and FQNEAQ (reference sequence). The CDR3 totals 12 residues. Trimming removed 5 bases from V and 6 bases from J, with 11 bases in between.

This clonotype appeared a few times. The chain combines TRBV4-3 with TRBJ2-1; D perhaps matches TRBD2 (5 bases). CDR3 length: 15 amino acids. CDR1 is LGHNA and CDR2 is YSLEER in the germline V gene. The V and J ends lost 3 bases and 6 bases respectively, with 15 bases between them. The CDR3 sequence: CASSHPTRTGNEQFF. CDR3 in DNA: TGCGCCAGCAGCCATCCCACTAGGACGGGCAATGAGCAGTTCTTC.

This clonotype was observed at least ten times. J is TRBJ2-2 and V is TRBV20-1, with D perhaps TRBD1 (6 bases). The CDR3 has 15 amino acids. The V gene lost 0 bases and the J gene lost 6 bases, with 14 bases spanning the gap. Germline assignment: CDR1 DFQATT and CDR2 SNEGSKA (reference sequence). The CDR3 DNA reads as TGCAGTGCTAGAGATGGGAAGAAGGGGGCCGGGGAGCTGTTTTTT. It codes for CSARDGKKGAGELFF.